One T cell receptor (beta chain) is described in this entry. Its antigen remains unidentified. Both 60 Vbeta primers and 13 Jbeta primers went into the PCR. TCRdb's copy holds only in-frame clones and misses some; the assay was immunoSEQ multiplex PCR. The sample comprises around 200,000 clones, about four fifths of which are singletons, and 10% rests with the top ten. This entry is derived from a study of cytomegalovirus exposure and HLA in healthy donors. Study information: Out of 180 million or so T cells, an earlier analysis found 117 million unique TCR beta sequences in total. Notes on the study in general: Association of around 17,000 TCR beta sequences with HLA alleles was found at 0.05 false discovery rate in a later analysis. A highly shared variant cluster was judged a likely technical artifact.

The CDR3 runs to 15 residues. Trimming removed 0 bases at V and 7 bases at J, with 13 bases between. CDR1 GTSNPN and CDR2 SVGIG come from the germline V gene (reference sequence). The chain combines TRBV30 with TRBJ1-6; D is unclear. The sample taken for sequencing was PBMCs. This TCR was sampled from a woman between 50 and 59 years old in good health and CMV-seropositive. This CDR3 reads CAWSVGRIQNSPLHF. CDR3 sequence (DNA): TGTGCCTGGAGTGTTGGCAGGATCCAAAATTCACCCCTCCACTTT.